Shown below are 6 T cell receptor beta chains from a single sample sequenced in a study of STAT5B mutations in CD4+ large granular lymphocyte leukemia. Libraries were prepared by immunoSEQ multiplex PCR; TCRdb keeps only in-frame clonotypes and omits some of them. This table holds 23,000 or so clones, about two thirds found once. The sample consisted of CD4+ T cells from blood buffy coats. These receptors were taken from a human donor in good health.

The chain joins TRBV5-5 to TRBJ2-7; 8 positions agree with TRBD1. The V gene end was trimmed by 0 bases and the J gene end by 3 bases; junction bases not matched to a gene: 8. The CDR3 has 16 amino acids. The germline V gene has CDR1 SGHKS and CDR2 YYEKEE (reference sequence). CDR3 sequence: CASSLVAGTGIYEQYF. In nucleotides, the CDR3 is TGTGCCAGCAGCTTGGTCGCCGGGACAGGTATCTACGAGCAGTACTTC.

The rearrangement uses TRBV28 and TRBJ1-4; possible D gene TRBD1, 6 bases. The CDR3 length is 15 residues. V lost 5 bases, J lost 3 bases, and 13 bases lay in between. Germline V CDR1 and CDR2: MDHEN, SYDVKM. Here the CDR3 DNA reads TGTGCCAGCAGTGATGACAGGACCCCTAATGAAAAACTGTTTTTT. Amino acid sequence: CASSDDRTPNEKLFF.

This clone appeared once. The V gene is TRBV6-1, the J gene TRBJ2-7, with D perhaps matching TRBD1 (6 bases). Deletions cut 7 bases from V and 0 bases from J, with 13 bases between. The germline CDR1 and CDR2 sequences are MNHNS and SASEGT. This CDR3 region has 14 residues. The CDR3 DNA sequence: TGTGCCAGCACAAGGACAGCGGTCTCCTACGAGCAGTACTTC. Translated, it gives CASTRTAVSYEQYF.

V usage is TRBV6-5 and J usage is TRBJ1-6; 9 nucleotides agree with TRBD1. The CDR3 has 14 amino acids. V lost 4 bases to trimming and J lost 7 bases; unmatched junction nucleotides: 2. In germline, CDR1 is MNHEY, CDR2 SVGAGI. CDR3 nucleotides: TGTGCCAGCAGTTTGGGACAGGGAAATTCACCCCTCCACTTT. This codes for CASSLGQGNSPLHF.

The CDR3 DNA reads as TGTGCCAGCAGCTTAACAAGAACACAGTGGACTAGCGGGGGGGCTTTGAGGACCGGGGAGCTGTTTTTT. This codes for CASSLTRTQWTSGGALRTGELFF. The chain uses TRBV7-3 and TRBJ2-2; 15 bases map to TRBD2. The V gene's germline CDR1 is SGHTA and CDR2 FQGTGA. CDR3 length equals 23 residues. V trimming: 0 bases; J trimming: 5 bases; junction bases outside the gene matches: 19.

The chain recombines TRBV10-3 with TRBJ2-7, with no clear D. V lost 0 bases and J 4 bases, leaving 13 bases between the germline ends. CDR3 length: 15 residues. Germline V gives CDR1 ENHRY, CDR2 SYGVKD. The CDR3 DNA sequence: TGTGCCATCAGTGAGTCGGAGCTGATCCCTTACGAGCAGTACTTC. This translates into CAISESELIPYEQYF.